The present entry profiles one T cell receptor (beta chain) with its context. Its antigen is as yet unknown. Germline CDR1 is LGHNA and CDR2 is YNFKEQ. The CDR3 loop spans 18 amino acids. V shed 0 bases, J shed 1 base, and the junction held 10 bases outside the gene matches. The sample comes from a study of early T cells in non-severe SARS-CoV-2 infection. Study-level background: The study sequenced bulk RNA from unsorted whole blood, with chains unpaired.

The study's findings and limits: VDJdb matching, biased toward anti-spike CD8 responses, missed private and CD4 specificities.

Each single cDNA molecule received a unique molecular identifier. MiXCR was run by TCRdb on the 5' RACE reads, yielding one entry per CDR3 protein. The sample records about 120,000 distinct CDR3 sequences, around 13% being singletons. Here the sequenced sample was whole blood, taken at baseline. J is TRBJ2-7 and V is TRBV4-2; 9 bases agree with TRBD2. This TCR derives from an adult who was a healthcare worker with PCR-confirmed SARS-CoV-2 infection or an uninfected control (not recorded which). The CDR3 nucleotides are TGTGCCAGCAGCCAAGATTTCGGCGGGGGGGCCCTATCCTACGAGCAGTACTTC. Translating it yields CASSQDFGGGALSYEQYF.